This T cell receptor beta chain was observed in a study of T cell changes during pregnancy in multiple sclerosis. Libraries were prepared by immunoSEQ multiplex PCR; TCRdb keeps only in-frame clonotypes and omits some of them. Seen here are roughly 42,000 clones, 85% to 90% observed once, and the top ten hold 0.58%. The source of this sequence is a female donor with multiple sclerosis, enrolled in a pregnancy study. Sequences were derived from CD4+ T cells from peripheral blood mononuclear cells, sampled in the first trimester of pregnancy.

DNA of the CDR3: TGTGCCAGTAGTAAGGCCGGACTAGCAACGGATACGCAGTATTTT. Its protein is CASSKAGLATDTQYF. The V and J genes are TRBV19 and TRBJ2-3; 8 positions agree with TRBD2. After removal of 4 bases from V and 6 bases from J, the junction contained 9 bases not matched to a gene. The CDR3 sequence is 15 residues long. Germline assignment: CDR1 LNHDA and CDR2 SQIVND (reference sequence).